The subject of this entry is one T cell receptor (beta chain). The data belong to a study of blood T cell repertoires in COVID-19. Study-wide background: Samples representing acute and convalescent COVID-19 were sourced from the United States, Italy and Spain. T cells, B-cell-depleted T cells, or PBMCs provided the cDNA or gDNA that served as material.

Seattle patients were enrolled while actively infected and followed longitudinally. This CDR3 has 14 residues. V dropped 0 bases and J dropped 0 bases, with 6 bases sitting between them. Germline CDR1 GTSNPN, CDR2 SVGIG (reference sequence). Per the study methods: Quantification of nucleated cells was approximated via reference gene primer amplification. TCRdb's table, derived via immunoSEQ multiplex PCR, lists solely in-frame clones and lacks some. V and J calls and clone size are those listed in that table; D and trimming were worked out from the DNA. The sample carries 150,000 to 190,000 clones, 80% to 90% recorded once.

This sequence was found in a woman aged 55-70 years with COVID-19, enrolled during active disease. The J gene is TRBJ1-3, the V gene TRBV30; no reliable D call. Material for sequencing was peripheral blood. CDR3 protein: CAWSVLNSGNTIYF. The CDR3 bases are TGTGCCTGGAGTGTACTGAACTCTGGAAACACCATATATTTT.